This entry concerns a single T cell receptor (beta chain). Its antigen is as yet unknown. The sample is drawn from a study of CD8 T cells in ankylosing spondylitis. The CDR3 length is 14 residues. Looked up from germline, CDR1 is SQVTM and CDR2 is ANQGSEA. Deletions cut 7 bases from V and 1 base from J, with 15 bases between. TCRdb redid the calling of the 5' RACE reads with MiXCR, one entry per CDR3 protein. The table has about 800,000 distinct CDR3 sequences, roughly 12% seen once. Study-wide results and limits: Matched ankylosing spondylitis synovial fluid reportedly contained a significantly enriched population of disease-linked clones. Apparently characteristic of ankylosing spondylitis blood was a TCR beta motif (eight highly homologous variants).

The sequence was obtained from a male donor with ankylosing spondylitis. The sample comprised blood, either unsorted or a sorted T cell fraction (not recorded which). V usage is TRBV29-1 and J usage is TRBJ2-3, with D hard to call. The DNA for the CDR3 is TGCAGCGCGACTGTCTTCCGTGGCACAGATACGCAGTATTTT. This encodes CSATVFRGTDTQYF.